A single sample is the source of the 24 T cell receptor beta chains below, sequenced in a study of CD8 T cells in ankylosing spondylitis. MiXCR was run by TCRdb on the 5' RACE reads, yielding one entry per CDR3 protein. The top ten clones hold approximately 20% of a sample with 200,000 to 250,000 distinct CDR3 sequences, over 9.5% of them seen once. The specimen was blood, either unsorted or a sorted T cell fraction (not recorded which). The receptors were sampled from a male donor with ankylosing spondylitis or in good health (not recorded which).

This clonotype occurred a few times. V is TRBV7-2 and J is TRBJ2-5; no clear D. Germline V CDR1 and CDR2: SGHTA, FQGNSA. V gave up 0 bases and J gave up 13 bases, with 12 bases separating them. This CDR3 spans 12 amino acids. CDR3 DNA: TGTGCCAGCAGCTTAGCGGGCACGGCTTTGTACTTC. Encoded protein: CASSLAGTALYF.

In this sample, this clonotype turned up many times. The J gene is TRBJ1-5, the V gene TRBV12-3 or TRBV12-4; a possible D gene is TRBD1 (6 bases). The ends were cut back, 1 base at V and 1 base at J, with 11 bases in the middle. The CDR3 sequence is 16 residues long. CDR3 amino acids: CASSLGGAVSNQPQHF. As DNA, the CDR3 is TGTGCCAGCAGTTTAGGGGGGGCAGTAAGCAATCAGCCCCAGCATTTT.

This clonotype came up many times. The chain combines TRBV28 with TRBJ2-7, with 7 bases that match TRBD1. The V and J ends lost 4 bases and 4 bases, in that order; junction bases with no gene match: 13. The CDR3 extends over 16 amino acids. CDR1 is MDHEN, CDR2 SYDVKM, per germline. The CDR3 nucleotides are TGTGCCAGCAGTTCCTCCGGACAGGAAGTTTGGTACGAGCAGTACTTC. It encodes CASSSSGQEVWYEQYF.

A note on this clonotype: A clone one base away is much larger, so this may be a read error. This rearrangement joins TRBV12-3 or TRBV12-4 to TRBJ2-5; D is perhaps TRBD2 (5 bases). The CDR3 contains 14 residues. Written as DNA, the CDR3 is TGTGCCAGCAGTTTACATAGCGCCGAAGAGACCCAGTCCTTC. Its protein product is CASSLHSAEETQSF.

This clonotype was seen a few times. V gene TRBV19 combines with J gene TRBJ2-5, with D possibly being TRBD1 (6 bases). This CDR3 has 14 amino acids. The V end lost 2 bases, the J end lost 5 bases, and 12 bases lay between the germline ends. Per germline, CDR1 LNHDA and CDR2 SQIVND (reference sequence). The CDR3 coding sequence is TGTGCCAGTAGTATATCAGGGGTGGCGGAGACCCAGTACTTC. Amino acids: CASSISGVAETQYF.

Details on this clonotype: This clone may be a read error of a much larger clone one base away. Without the conserved terminal phenylalanine or tryptophan, this CDR3 likely stems from a read error. V usage is TRBV10-3 and J usage is TRBJ1-4; 9 bases agree with TRBD1. From germline, CDR1 is ENHRY and CDR2 SYGVKD. The CDR3 runs 14 residues. Losses at the gene ends were 5 bases for V and 4 bases for J; bases not matched to a gene: 2. CDR3: CAISRTGVNEKLFC. CDR3 coding DNA: TGTGCCATCAGTAGGACAGGGGTTAATGAAAAACTGTTTTGT.

This clonotype showed up many times. V gene TRBV6-5 combines with J gene TRBJ1-2; D is ambiguous. Germline values: CDR1 MNHEY, CDR2 SVGAGI. V lost 0 bases, J lost 0 bases, and 8 bases lay in between. The CDR3 spans 15 residues. As DNA, the CDR3 is TGTGCCAGCAGTTACTCGACACCTACTAACTATGGCTACACCTTC. This gives the protein CASSYSTPTNYGYTF.

This clonotype was found many times. J is TRBJ2-3 and V is TRBV5-6; TRBD1 or TRBD2 may be the D gene (6 bases each). This CDR3 is 15 amino acids long. V gave up 4 bases and J gave up 0 bases, with 12 bases separating them. Germline V lookup: CDR1 SGHDT, CDR2 YYEEEE. CDR3 residues: CASSKGGPSTDTQYF. The CDR3 DNA sequence: TGTGCCAGCAGCAAGGGGGGACCGAGCACAGATACGCAGTATTTT.

The chain is built from TRBV29-1 and TRBJ1-1; 10 bases are shared with TRBD1. Germline lookup yields CDR1 SQVTM and CDR2 ANQGSEA. The V and J ends lost 4 bases and 3 bases, in that order; junction bases with no gene match: 2. The CDR3 has 13 residues. The CDR3 is CSVGTGGDTEAFF. The CDR3 coding sequence is TGCAGCGTTGGGACAGGGGGGGACACTGAAGCTTTCTTT.

This clonotype has a count of ten or more. This chain uses TRBV27 with TRBJ1-1; maybe TRBD1 (5 bases). Germline CDR1 is MNHEY and CDR2 is SMNVEV (reference sequence). V lost 2 bases and J 4 bases, leaving 11 bases between the germline ends. The CDR3 runs 14 residues. Here the CDR3 DNA reads TGTGCCAGCAGTTTAAGGGGCGATAGCACTGAAGCTTTCTTT. This sequence encodes CASSLRGDSTEAFF.

This clonotype has ten or more counts. This chain uses TRBV5-6 with TRBJ2-1; possible D gene TRBD2, 5 bases. Germline values: CDR1 SGHDT, CDR2 YYEEEE. The CDR3 length is 16 residues. V dropped 0 bases and J dropped 0 bases, with 10 bases sitting between them. CDR3 region: CASSLEWESSYNEQFF. In DNA, the CDR3 is TGTGCCAGCAGCTTGGAATGGGAGAGCTCCTACAATGAGCAGTTCTTC.

This chain uses TRBV2 with TRBJ2-1; the D gene is possibly TRBD2 (5 bases). The CDR3 has 15 residues. Trimming cost V 1 base and J 4 bases, with 11 bases left between them. Germline-derived CDR1 and CDR2 are SNHLY and FYNNEI. This CDR3 is CASSEESGIYNEQFF. The CDR3 bases are TGTGCCAGCAGTGAAGAGAGCGGAATATACAATGAGCAGTTCTTC. The full variable domain, rest sourced from reference TRBV2 and TRBJ2-1, is EPEVTQTPSHQVTQMGQEVILRCVPISNHLYFYWYRQILGQKVEFLVSFYNNEISEKSEIFDDQFSVERPDGSNFTLKIRSTKLEDSAMYFCASSEESGIYNEQFFGPGTRLTVL.

The V and J genes are TRBV5-1 and TRBJ2-4; D not resolved. The CDR3 sequence is 15 residues long. V lost 4 bases and J 7 bases, leaving 18 bases between the germline ends. Germline V gives CDR1 SGHRS, CDR2 YFSETQ. The CDR3 region is CASSPWAPDGNIQYF. CDR3 nucleotides: TGCGCCAGCAGCCCCTGGGCCCCAGATGGGAACATTCAGTACTTC.

The chain employs TRBV30 and TRBJ1-1, with 7 positions matching TRBD1. Trimming took 3 bases from V and 7 from J; bases not matched to a gene: 2. CDR3 size: 11 residues. The germline V gene encodes CDR1 GTSNPN and CDR2 SVGIG (reference sequence). The CDR3 DNA sequence: TGTGCCTGGAGCGGACAGGTTGAAGCTTTCTTT. Its protein product is CAWSGQVEAFF.

Many counts were recorded for this clonotype. This chain links TRBV5-6 with TRBJ2-1; 8 bases are a match to TRBD1. Germline V gene lookup returns CDR1 SGHDT and CDR2 YYEEEE. V dropped 2 bases and J dropped 4; count of bases not matched to a gene: 8. The CDR3 is 16 residues long. The CDR3 coding sequence is TGTGCCAGCAGCTTCCCTCAGGGGGCTTCTTACAATGAGCAGTTCTTC. Translated: CASSFPQGASYNEQFF. The complete variable domain, with remaining parts taken from reference TRBV5-6 and TRBJ2-1, reads DAGVTQSPTHLIKTRGQQVTLRCSPKSGHDTVSWYQQALGQGPQFIFQYYEEEERQRGNFPDRFSGHQFPNYSSELNVNALLLGDSALYLCASSFPQGASYNEQFFGPGTRLTVL.

This clonotype was counted many times. The chain links TRBV7-3 to TRBJ2-1; D is possibly TRBD2 (5 bases). The V gene's germline CDR1 is SGHTA and CDR2 FQGTGA. The CDR3 consists of 15 residues. V was pared by 7 bases and J by 4 bases, with 17 bases between. For the CDR3, the DNA is TGTGCCAGCATTCTTAGACTAACTTATTACAATGAGCAGTTCTTC. Its protein product is CASILRLTYYNEQFF.

At least ten counts were recorded for this clonotype. The chain has TRBV6-5 and TRBJ2-3; D is undetermined. The CDR3 is made up of 17 amino acids. The germline CDR1 and CDR2 sequences are MNHEY and SVGAGI. V lost 5 bases and J 2 bases, leaving 20 bases between the germline ends. CDR3 loop: CASSHPSRGPNTDTQYF. DNA of the CDR3: TGTGCCAGCAGTCACCCCTCTCGAGGTCCGAACACAGATACGCAGTATTTT.

This clonotype was seen a handful of times. The CDR3 is CASSFVPGRSNKNIQYF. CDR3 coding DNA: TGTGCCAGCAGCTTTGTTCCAGGGCGCAGCAACAAAAACATTCAGTACTTC. This chain joins TRBV11-2 and TRBJ2-4; maybe TRBD1 (5 bases). V was shortened by 3 bases and J by 3 bases, with 18 bases between the two germline ends. Germline CDR1 reads SGHAT; CDR2 reads FQNNGV. The CDR3 has 17 residues.

This clonotype was detected ten times or more. V is TRBV9 and J is TRBJ1-1; D remains ambiguous. V shed 0 bases and J shed 1 base, with 10 bases lying between them. Germline V CDR1 and CDR2: SGDLS, YYNGEE. This CDR3 comprises 15 residues. The CDR3 is CASSVGEGRNTEAFF. The DNA for the CDR3 is TGTGCCAGCAGCGTAGGCGAGGGAAGGAACACTGAAGCTTTCTTT.

This clonotype occurred a few times. This chain joins TRBV3-1 and TRBJ1-3; TRBD1 is a possible D gene (6 bases). Deletions cut 4 bases from V and 0 bases from J, with 19 bases between. CDR1 LGHDT and CDR2 YNNKEL come from the germline V gene (reference sequence). The CDR3 loop spans 18 amino acids. Written as DNA, the CDR3 is TGTGCCAGCAGCCTCAAGACCTCGACAGGCACCTCTGGAAACACCATATATTTT. Residues: CASSLKTSTGTSGNTIYF.

This clonotype was observed at least ten times. This chain joins TRBV5-1 and TRBJ2-1; TRBD2 aligns across 8 bases. Per the germline V gene, CDR1 is SGHRS and CDR2 is YFSETQ. The trim removed 7 bases at V and 5 bases at J, leaving 8 bases unmatched. CDR3 size: 14 residues. This CDR3 reads CASAFGGGHNEQFF. CDR3 DNA: TGCGCCAGCGCCTTCGGGGGGGGGCACAATGAGCAGTTCTTC. Full variable domain (missing parts from reference TRBV5-1 and TRBJ2-1): KAGVTQTPRYLIKTRGQQVTLSCSPISGHRSVSWYQQTPGQGLQFLFEYFSETQRNKGNFPGRFSGRQFSNSRSEMNVSTLELGDSALYLCASAFGGGHNEQFFGPGTRLTVL.

This clonotype has a handful of counts. The DNA for the CDR3 is TGTGCCAGCAGTCGTCTCCGGGCCCCCTACGAGCAGTACTTC. Translating gives CASSRLRAPYEQYF. The chain joins TRBV7-2 to TRBJ2-7; D remains unclear. CDR1 SGHTA and CDR2 FQGNSA come from the germline V gene. Trimming pared 6 bases from V and 2 bases from J, leaving 14 bases between. The CDR3 has 14 residues.

Only a few counts were recorded for this clonotype. The DNA for the CDR3 is TGCAGTGCTAGAGAGGCAGGGGGAAGGGGCCTCTCCGAGCAGTACTTC. Protein: CSAREAGGRGLSEQYF. This chain connects TRBV20-1 to TRBJ2-7, with TRBD1 identical over 7 bases. With 0 bases clipped from V and 6 bases from J, the junction kept 14 bases outside the gene matches. The CDR3 runs 16 residues. Looked up from germline, CDR1 is DFQATT and CDR2 is SNEGSKA (reference sequence).

This clonotype was observed at least ten times. The DNA for the CDR3 is TGTGCCAGCAGTGAGCCGGGAAACATTCAGTACTTC. This gives the protein CASSEPGNIQYF. The V and J genes are TRBV6-1 and TRBJ2-4, with unresolved D. The CDR3 contains 12 residues. CDR1 is MNHNS and CDR2 is SASEGT in the germline V gene. Trimming shortened V by 3 bases and J by 6 bases, and 6 bases separated the two germline ends.